The 16 T cell receptor beta chains in this list originate from one sample, sequenced in a study of T cell responses to AZD1222 COVID-19 vaccine. Here immunoSEQ multiplex PCR was the method, and the copy in TCRdb shows in-frame clones only, minus some. The table shows under 200,000 clones, with about nine tenths occurring only once. This sample comprised peripheral blood, obtained on day 0 of AZD1222 vaccination. The receptor source for this set is an adult in good health.

This clone was seen only once. The genes are TRBV18 and TRBJ1-1; D gene unclear. The V gene lost 0 bases and the J gene lost 0 bases, with 2 bases spanning the gap. The CDR3 sequence is 13 residues long. In germline, CDR1 is KGHSH, CDR2 LQKENI. CDR3 DNA: TGTGCCAGCTCACCACCGATGAACACTGAAGCTTTCTTT. Protein: CASSPPMNTEAFF.

This chain links TRBV7-8 with TRBJ2-1; tentatively, D is TRBD2 (7 bases). This CDR3 region has 18 residues. Germline lookup yields CDR1 SGHVS and CDR2 FQNEAQ. V shed 3 bases and J shed 0 bases, with 18 bases lying between them. In DNA, the CDR3 is TGTGCCAGCAGCTTGGCCGGGGGGCAGGGGAGCTCCTACAATGAGCAGTTCTTC. Amino acids: CASSLAGGQGSSYNEQFF.

As to this clone: One end of the junction fails to match germline, which may point to a read error. The chain is built from TRBV7-7 and TRBJ2-2; 10 bases are a match to TRBD1. The germline V gene encodes CDR1 SSHAT and CDR2 FNYEAQ (reference sequence). There are 15 residues in the CDR3. CDR3 sequence (DNA): TGTGCTAGCAGTCCCGGGACAGGGGTTCGCGGGGAGCTGTTTTTT. Amino acids: CASSPGTGVRGELFF.

The V gene is TRBV10-3, the J gene TRBJ1-1; D might be TRBD1 (5 bases). There are 14 residues in the CDR3. V was clipped by 3 bases and J by 6 bases, with 14 bases between them. Germline values: CDR1 ENHRY, CDR2 SYGVKD. DNA of the CDR3: TGTGCCATCAGTGATGGCCGAATGACAGCTGAAGCTTTCTTT. The encoded protein is CAISDGRMTAEAFF.

This clone was detected only once. The V call is TRBV5-4, the J call TRBJ2-3; 13 nucleotides agree with TRBD2. CDR1 SGHNT and CDR2 YYREEE come from the germline V gene (reference sequence). Germline trimming cut 4 bases from V and 4 bases from J; bases unmatched to any gene: 6. This CDR3 is built from 16 residues. The CDR3 spells CASSRLAGGSADTQYF. The CDR3 DNA reads TGTGCCAGCAGCCGACTAGCGGGAGGTTCGGCAGATACGCAGTATTTT.

The chain combines TRBV6-5 with TRBJ1-2; 7 bases match TRBD1. V lost 5 bases and J lost 4; bases outside the gene matches: 10. Germline V gene data show CDR1 as MNHEY and CDR2 as SVGAGI. The length of the CDR3 is 15 residues. In nucleotides, the CDR3 is TGTGCCAGCAGTCCCCATTCGACAGGGATCTATGGCTACACCTTC. Its translation: CASSPHSTGIYGYTF.

This chain links TRBV28 with TRBJ1-6; D unclear. The CDR3 totals 15 residues. Germline CDR1 reads MDHEN; CDR2 reads SYDVKM. Trimming took off 2 bases at V and 0 bases at J, with 5 bases between the two ends. For the CDR3, the DNA is TGTGCCAGCAGTTTAGGTACCTCCTATAATTCACCCCTCCACTTT. It encodes CASSLGTSYNSPLHF.

The chain has TRBV28 and TRBJ1-6; TRBD1 is a possible D gene (6 bases). CDR1 and CDR2 (germline): MDHEN, SYDVKM. V lost 6 bases and J 7 bases, leaving 13 bases between the germline ends. This CDR3 region has 14 residues. The CDR3 reads CASSTAGANSPLHF. CDR3 nucleotide sequence: TGTGCCAGCAGCACCGCGGGGGCGAATTCACCCCTCCACTTT.

The chain couples TRBV2 to TRBJ2-1; 9 bases map to TRBD2. Germline V gene data show CDR1 as SNHLY and CDR2 as FYNNEI. The CDR3 contains 13 residues. V trimming: 4 bases; J trimming: 13 bases; junction bases outside the gene matches: 8. This chain's CDR3 is CASSASAGGIQFF. In DNA, the CDR3 is TGTGCCAGCAGTGCTTCGGCGGGGGGGATCCAGTTCTTC. The entire variable domain, with the rest obtained from reference TRBV2 and TRBJ2-1, is as follows: EPEVTQTPSHQVTQMGQEVILRCVPISNHLYFYWYRQILGQKVEFLVSFYNNEISEKSEIFDDQFSVERPDGSNFTLKIRSTKLEDSAMYFCASSASAGGIQFFGPGTRLTVL.

This clone was picked up a small number of times. V gene TRBV9 combines with J gene TRBJ2-3; D not resolved. Germline V lookup: CDR1 SGDLS, CDR2 YYNGEE. This CDR3 spans 13 amino acids. The ends were cut back, 4 bases at V and 0 bases at J, with 6 bases in the middle. The DNA of the CDR3 is TGTGCCAGCAGCACCGTTAGCACAGATACGCAGTATTTT. Its translation is CASSTVSTDTQYF.

The CDR3, as DNA: TGTGCCAGTAGTATGCAAATGAACACTGAAGCTTTCTTT. This translates into CASSMQMNTEAFF. J is TRBJ1-1 and V is TRBV19; D remains ambiguous. Germline CDR1 reads LNHDA; CDR2 reads SQIVND (reference sequence). The CDR3 contains 13 residues. V was cut by 3 bases and J by 0 bases, with 5 bases left in between.

The rearrangement joins TRBV28 to TRBJ1-4; a weak D match, TRBD1 (5 bases). Germline V gene sequence: CDR1 MDHEN, CDR2 SYDVKM. The ends were cut back, 5 bases at V and 4 bases at J, with 17 bases in the middle. This CDR3 contains 16 residues. CDR3 residues: CASSDEQTGRNEKLFF. The CDR3 DNA reads TGTGCCAGCAGTGACGAACAGACGGGGCGTAATGAAAAACTGTTTTTT.

The chain combines TRBV5-1 with TRBJ1-6; no reliable D call. The germline V gene encodes CDR1 SGHRS and CDR2 YFSETQ. The V end was cut by 0 bases, the J end by 3 bases, with 4 bases between. The CDR3 runs to 14 residues. The CDR3 spells CASSLGIYNSPLHF. Here the CDR3 DNA reads TGCGCCAGCAGCTTGGGAATCTATAATTCACCCCTCCACTTT.

This CDR3 reads CASSERGGVGSSYNEQFF. The CDR3 region has the DNA TGTGCCAGCAGCGAGCGGGGGGGAGTCGGGAGCTCCTACAATGAGCAGTTCTTC. The V call is TRBV9, the J call TRBJ2-1; 10 bases map to TRBD2. CDR1 is SGDLS and CDR2 is YYNGEE in the germline V gene. J gave up 0 bases and V 3 bases, and 9 bases lay outside the gene matches. The CDR3 contains 18 residues.

This rearrangement joins TRBV27 to TRBJ2-5; tentatively, D is TRBD1 or TRBD2 (5 bases each). Per germline, CDR1 MNHEY and CDR2 SMNVEV (reference sequence). The CDR3 is 13 residues long. Trimming cost V 2 bases and J 6 bases, with 10 bases left between them. This CDR3 is CASSLVGPKTQYF. The CDR3 DNA sequence: TGTGCCAGCAGTTTAGTGGGACCGAAGACCCAGTACTTC.

The V call is TRBV28, the J call TRBJ1-5; 10 bases line up with TRBD1. The CDR3 totals 16 residues. Germline lookup yields CDR1 MDHEN and CDR2 SYDVKM. With 5 bases clipped from V and 3 bases from J, the junction kept 7 bases outside the gene matches. The CDR3: CASSPAGTGDNQPQHF. The CDR3 region has the DNA TGTGCCAGCAGTCCCGCCGGGACAGGGGACAATCAGCCCCAGCATTTT.